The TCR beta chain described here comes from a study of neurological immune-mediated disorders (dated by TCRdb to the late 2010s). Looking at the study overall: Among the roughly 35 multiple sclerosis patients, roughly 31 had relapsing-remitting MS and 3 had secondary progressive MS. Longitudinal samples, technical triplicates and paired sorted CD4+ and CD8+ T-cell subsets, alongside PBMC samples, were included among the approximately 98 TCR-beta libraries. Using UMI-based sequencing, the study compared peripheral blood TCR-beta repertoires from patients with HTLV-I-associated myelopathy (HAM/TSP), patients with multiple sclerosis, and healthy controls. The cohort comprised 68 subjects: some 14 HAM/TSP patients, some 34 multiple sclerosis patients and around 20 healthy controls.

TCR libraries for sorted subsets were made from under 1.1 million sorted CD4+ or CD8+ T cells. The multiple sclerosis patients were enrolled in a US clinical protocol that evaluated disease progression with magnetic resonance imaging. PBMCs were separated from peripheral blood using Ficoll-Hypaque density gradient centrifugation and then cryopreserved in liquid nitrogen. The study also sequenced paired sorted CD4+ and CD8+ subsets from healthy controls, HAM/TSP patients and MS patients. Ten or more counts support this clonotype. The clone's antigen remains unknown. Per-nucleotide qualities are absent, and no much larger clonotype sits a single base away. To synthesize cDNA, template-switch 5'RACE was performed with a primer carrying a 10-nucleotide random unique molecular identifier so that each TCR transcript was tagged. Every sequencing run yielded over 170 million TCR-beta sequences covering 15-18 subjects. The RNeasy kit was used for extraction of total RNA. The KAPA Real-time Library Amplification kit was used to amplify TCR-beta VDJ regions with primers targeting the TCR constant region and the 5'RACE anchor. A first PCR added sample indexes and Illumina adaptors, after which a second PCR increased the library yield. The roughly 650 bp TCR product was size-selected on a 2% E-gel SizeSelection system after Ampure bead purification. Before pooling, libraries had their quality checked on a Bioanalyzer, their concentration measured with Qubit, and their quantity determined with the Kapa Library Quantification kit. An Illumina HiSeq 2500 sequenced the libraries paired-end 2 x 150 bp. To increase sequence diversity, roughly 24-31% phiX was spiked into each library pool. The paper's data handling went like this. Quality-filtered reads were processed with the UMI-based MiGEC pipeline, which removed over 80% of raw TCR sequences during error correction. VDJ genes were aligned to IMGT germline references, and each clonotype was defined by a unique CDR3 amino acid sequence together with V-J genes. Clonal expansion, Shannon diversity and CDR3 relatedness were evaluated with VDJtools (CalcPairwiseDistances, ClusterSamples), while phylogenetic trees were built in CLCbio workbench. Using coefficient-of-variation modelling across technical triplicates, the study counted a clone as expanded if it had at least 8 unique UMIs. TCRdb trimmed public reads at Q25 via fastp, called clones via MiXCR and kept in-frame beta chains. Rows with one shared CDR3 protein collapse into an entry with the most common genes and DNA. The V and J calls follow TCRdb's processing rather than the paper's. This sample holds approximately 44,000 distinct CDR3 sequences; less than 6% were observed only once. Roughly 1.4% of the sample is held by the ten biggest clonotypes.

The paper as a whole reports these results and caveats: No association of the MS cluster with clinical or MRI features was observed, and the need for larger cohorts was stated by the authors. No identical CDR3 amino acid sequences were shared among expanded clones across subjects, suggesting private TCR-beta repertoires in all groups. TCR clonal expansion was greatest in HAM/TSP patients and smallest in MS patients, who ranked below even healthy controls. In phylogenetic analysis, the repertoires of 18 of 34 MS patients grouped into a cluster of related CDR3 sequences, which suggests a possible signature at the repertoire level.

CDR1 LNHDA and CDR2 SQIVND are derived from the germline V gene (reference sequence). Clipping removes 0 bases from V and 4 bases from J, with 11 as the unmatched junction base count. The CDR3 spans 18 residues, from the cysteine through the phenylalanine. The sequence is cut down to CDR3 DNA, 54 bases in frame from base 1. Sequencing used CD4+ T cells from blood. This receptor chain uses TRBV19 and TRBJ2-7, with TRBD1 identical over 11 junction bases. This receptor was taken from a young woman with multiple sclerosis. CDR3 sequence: CASSIDPSGTGGLYEQYF. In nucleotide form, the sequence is TGTGCCAGTAGTATAGATCCATCCGGGACAGGGGGTTTATACGAGCAGTACTTC.